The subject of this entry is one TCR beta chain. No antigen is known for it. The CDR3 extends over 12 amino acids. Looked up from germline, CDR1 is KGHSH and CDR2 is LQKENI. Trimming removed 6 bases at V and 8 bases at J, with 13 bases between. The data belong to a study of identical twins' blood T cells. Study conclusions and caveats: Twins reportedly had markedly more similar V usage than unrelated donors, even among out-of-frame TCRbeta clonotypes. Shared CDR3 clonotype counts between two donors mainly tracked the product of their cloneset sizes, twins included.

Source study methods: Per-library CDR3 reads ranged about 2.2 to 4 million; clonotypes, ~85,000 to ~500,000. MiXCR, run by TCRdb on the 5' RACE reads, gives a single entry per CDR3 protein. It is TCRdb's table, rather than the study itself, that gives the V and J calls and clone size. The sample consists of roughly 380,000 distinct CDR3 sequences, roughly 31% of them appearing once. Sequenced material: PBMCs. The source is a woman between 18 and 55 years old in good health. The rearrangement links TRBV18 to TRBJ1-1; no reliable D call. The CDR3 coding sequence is TGTGCCAGCTCGGGGTGGACCGACGAAGCTTTCTTT. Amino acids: CASSGWTDEAFF.